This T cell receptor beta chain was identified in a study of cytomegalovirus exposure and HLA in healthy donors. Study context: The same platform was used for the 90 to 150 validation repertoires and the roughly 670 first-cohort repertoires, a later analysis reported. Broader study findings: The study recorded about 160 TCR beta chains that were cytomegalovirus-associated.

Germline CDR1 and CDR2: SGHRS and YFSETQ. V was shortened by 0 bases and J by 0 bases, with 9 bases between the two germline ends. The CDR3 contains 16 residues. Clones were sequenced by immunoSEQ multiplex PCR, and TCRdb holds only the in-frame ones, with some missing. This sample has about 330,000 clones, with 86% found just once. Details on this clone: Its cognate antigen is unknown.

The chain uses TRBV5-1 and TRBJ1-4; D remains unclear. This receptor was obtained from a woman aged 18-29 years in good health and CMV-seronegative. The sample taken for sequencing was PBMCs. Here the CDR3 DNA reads TGCGCCAGCAGCTTGGACGAGTCTGCAACTAATGAAAAACTGTTTTTT. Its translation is CASSLDESATNEKLFF.